The 27 T cell receptor beta chains in this list originate from one sample, sequenced in a study of CD8 T cells in Susac syndrome. Random hexamers were used to reverse transcribe an amount of roughly 0.45 to 1 ug RNA. TCRdb called the immunoSEQ multiplex PCR reads again in MiXCR, with one record for every CDR3 protein. In the table there are 400,000 to 550,000 distinct CDR3 sequences, around 83% of which are singletons. Sequenced: CD8+ T cells from PBMCs. These receptors were collected from a human donor with multiple sclerosis.

The table lists this clonotype with a count of one. The chain recombines TRBV7-8 with TRBJ1-1; 8 bases match TRBD1. Germline V gene sequence: CDR1 SGHVS, CDR2 FQNEAQ. V shed 3 bases, J shed 3 bases, and the junction held 15 bases outside the gene matches. The CDR3 runs to 18 residues. CDR3 DNA sequence: TGTGCCAGCAGCTTCCCTAGGGCAGGGGGCCTGGAGGACACTGAAGCTTTCTTT. Translated, it gives CASSFPRAGGLEDTEAFF.

This rearrangement joins TRBV5-6 to TRBJ2-1, with no clear D. In germline, CDR1 is SGHDT, CDR2 YYEEEE. This CDR3 region has 13 residues. V was shortened by 2 bases and J by 10 bases, with 13 bases between the two germline ends. The DNA of the CDR3 is TGTGCCAGCAGCTTAAATAACCGGGTCGAGCAGTTCTTC. It codes for CASSLNNRVEQFF.

The chain joins TRBV14 to TRBJ1-1; D is uncertain. Germline loops: CDR1 SGHDN, CDR2 FVKESK. CDR3 size: 14 residues. Trimming left V 1 base short and J 3 bases short, with 9 bases between. The CDR3 bases are TGTGCCAGCAGCCAAGCCGGGTTATACACTGAAGCTTTCTTT. Its translation is CASSQAGLYTEAFF.

Concerning this clonotype: Since no conserved phenylalanine or tryptophan closes the CDR3, a read error is the likely cause. The chain combines TRBV5-6 with TRBJ2-1, with 7 positions matching TRBD2. Per the germline V gene, CDR1 is SGHDT and CDR2 is YYEEEE. J gave up 2 bases and V 1 base, and 3 bases lay outside the gene matches. CDR3 length equals 15 residues. The CDR3 loop reads CASSLWLAAYNEQFL. The DNA for the CDR3 is TGTGCCAGCAGCTTGTGGCTAGCGGCCTACAATGAGCAGTTCCTC.

The chain carries TRBV11-3 and TRBJ1-2; no clear D. CDR1 SGHNT and CDR2 YENEEA come from the germline V gene. The CDR3 is made up of 14 amino acids. V lost 3 bases, J lost 5 bases, and 13 bases lay in between. The CDR3 here is CASSFCRPRYGYTF. The DNA of the CDR3 is TGTGCCAGCAGCTTTTGTCGGCCTCGGTATGGCTACACCTTC.

This chain uses TRBV7-9 with TRBJ2-3, with 9 bases that match TRBD1. After removal of 4 bases from V and 2 bases from J, the junction contained 10 bases not matched to a gene. Per the germline V gene, CDR1 is SEHNR and CDR2 is FQNEAQ (reference sequence). The CDR3 consists of 17 residues. CDR3 in DNA: TGTGCCAGCAGCTCTAGTTCCGGGACAGGGATCACAGATACGCAGTATTTT. As protein: CASSSSSGTGITDTQYF.

Here the CDR3 DNA reads TGCGCCAGCAGCTATTTATCTCAGGGGGATCCTGAAGCTTTCTTT. Residues: CASSYLSQGDPEAFF. The chain couples TRBV5-1 to TRBJ1-1; 7 bases agree with TRBD1. V lost 3 bases to trimming and J lost 6 bases; unmatched junction nucleotides: 11. The V gene's germline CDR1 is SGHRS and CDR2 YFSETQ. CDR3 size: 15 residues.

The rearrangement uses TRBV27 and TRBJ2-1, with D perhaps matching TRBD2 (6 bases). The CDR3 has 16 amino acids. Trimming removed 2 bases from V and 5 bases from J, with 16 bases in between. Germline CDR1 MNHEY, CDR2 SMNVEV (reference sequence). The CDR3 DNA reads TGTGCCAGCAGTTTACCGACGCTCCTAGCGAACAATGAGCAGTTCTTC. This translates into CASSLPTLLANNEQFF.

This rearrangement joins TRBV13 to TRBJ1-1; D may be TRBD1 (5 bases). Trimming left V 5 bases short and J 3 bases short, with 13 bases between. The germline V gene encodes CDR1 PRHDT and CDR2 FYEKMQ (reference sequence). The CDR3 is made up of 14 amino acids. The CDR3 sequence is CASSTWTQHTEAFF. The CDR3 DNA reads TGTGCCAGCAGCACCTGGACACAACACACTGAAGCTTTCTTT.

The chain joins TRBV10-3 to TRBJ1-2; 7 nucleotides agree with TRBD1. Germline values: CDR1 ENHRY, CDR2 SYGVKD. The trim removed 3 bases at V and 0 bases at J, leaving 16 bases unmatched. This CDR3 is 19 amino acids long. CDR3 sequence reads: CAISDPTSGQPNPNYGYTF. The CDR3 DNA reads TGTGCCATCAGTGACCCGACATCGGGACAGCCAAATCCTAACTATGGCTACACCTTC.

The sample holds a few counts of this clonotype. This chain connects TRBV28 to TRBJ2-2, with D hard to call. The CDR3 has 11 amino acids. CDR1 and CDR2 from the germline V gene are MDHEN and SYDVKM. V was trimmed by 7 bases and J by 7 bases, leaving 7 bases between them. CDR3 in amino acids: CASTLHGELFF. The CDR3 DNA is TGTGCCAGCACCCTACACGGGGAGCTGTTTTTT.

V gene TRBV11-2 combines with J gene TRBJ1-1; 9 bases agree with TRBD1. The CDR3 extends over 17 amino acids. The V and J ends lost 1 base and 4 bases, in that order; junction bases with no gene match: 10. The germline gives CDR1 SGHAT, CDR2 FQNNGV. The CDR3 reads CASSLGDRVTMGTEAFF. In DNA form, the CDR3 reads TGTGCCAGCAGCTTAGGGGACAGGGTTACGATGGGCACTGAAGCTTTCTTT.

The genes are TRBV10-3 and TRBJ2-7; D possibly corresponds to TRBD2 (5 bases). This CDR3 contains 12 residues. The V end lost 6 bases, the J end lost 7 bases, and 13 bases lay between the germline ends. Germline values: CDR1 ENHRY, CDR2 SYGVKD. CDR3 protein: CAISPGVGEQYF. CDR3 nucleotides: TGTGCCATCAGCCCCGGGGTCGGAGAGCAGTACTTC.

This clonotype has only a few counts. The chain uses TRBV19 and TRBJ2-1; 8 nucleotides line up with TRBD2. Germline lookup yields CDR1 LNHDA and CDR2 SQIVND (reference sequence). The V segment lost 3 bases and the J segment 3 bases; nucleotides outside the gene matches: 7. CDR3 length: 16 amino acids. Here the CDR3 DNA reads TGTGCCAGTAGTATCCTAGCGGGTGGGGGCTACAATGAGCAGTTCTTC. Its translation is CASSILAGGGYNEQFF.

In nucleotides, the CDR3 is TGTGCCAGCAGCTTAGTACTGGGCTACGAGCAGTACTTC. As protein: CASSLVLGYEQYF. J is TRBJ2-7 and V is TRBV13; D is unresolved. Trimming pared 1 base from V and 3 bases from J, leaving 7 bases between. Germline V gene lookup returns CDR1 PRHDT and CDR2 FYEKMQ (reference sequence). This CDR3 is 13 amino acids long.

The chain combines TRBV12-3 or TRBV12-4 with TRBJ1-3; D is possibly TRBD1 (6 bases). CDR3 length: 16 amino acids. V was shortened by 7 bases and J by 6 bases, with 22 bases between the two germline ends. The CDR3 reads CASNPWTESVENTIYF. The CDR3 nucleotides are TGTGCCAGCAATCCGTGGACAGAATCGGTAGAAAACACCATATATTTT.

The CDR3 DNA is TGTGCCAGCAGGGACTCCGGGACAGGGCTCTATGGCTACACCTTC. It codes for CASRDSGTGLYGYTF. The rearrangement joins TRBV9 to TRBJ1-2; 9 bases are a match to TRBD1. Germline V CDR1 and CDR2: SGDLS, YYNGEE. CDR3 size: 15 residues. V lost 5 bases, J lost 4 bases, and 9 bases stayed unmatched.

V and J are TRBV14 and TRBJ1-2, with a possible D match to TRBD1 (6 bases). Germline values: CDR1 SGHDN, CDR2 FVKESK. The CDR3 is made up of 20 amino acids. V was shortened by 2 bases and J by 0 bases, with 25 bases between the two germline ends. CDR3 loop: CASSQLDAAINRVANYGYTF. CDR3 bases: TGTGCCAGCAGCCAACTGGACGCGGCGATAAACAGGGTTGCTAACTATGGCTACACCTTC.

This sequence joins TRBV12-3 or TRBV12-4 and TRBJ2-7; no reliable D call. Trimming cost V 3 bases and J 2 bases, with 5 bases left between them. CDR3 length: 12 amino acids. The CDR3 reads CASSFDAYEQYF. DNA of the CDR3: TGTGCCAGCAGTTTCGACGCCTACGAGCAGTACTTC.

A single count supports this clonotype. V is TRBV28 and J is TRBJ2-5, with 9 bases aligning to TRBD2. Trimming cost V 5 bases and J 4 bases; bases outside gene matches: 11. CDR3 length: 16 amino acids. Germline CDR1 and CDR2: MDHEN and SYDVKM. In DNA, the CDR3 is TGTGCCAGCAGTCCAACTATAGCGGGAGAAGGAGAGACCCAGTACTTC. As protein: CASSPTIAGEGETQYF.

The V call is TRBV21-1, the J call TRBJ1-1; TRBD1, the D gene given by the table, was not confirmed from the DNA. TRBV21-1 is tagged as a pseudogene. The CDR3 spans 14 residues. The CDR3 coding sequence is TGTGCCAGCAGCTTTGACAGGGGGGACACTGAAGCTTTCTTT. It encodes CASSFDRGDTEAFF.

This chain connects TRBV5-1 to TRBJ2-1; 10 nucleotides match TRBD2. The CDR3 loop spans 15 amino acids. V gave up 0 bases and J gave up 6 bases; unmatched junction bases: 3. Germline V gives CDR1 SGHRS, CDR2 YFSETQ. The CDR3 is CASSLGKREGNEQFF. In DNA form, the CDR3 reads TGCGCCAGCAGCTTGGGCAAGCGGGAGGGCAATGAGCAGTTCTTC.

The genes are TRBV27 and TRBJ1-3, with TRBD1 matching 7 bases. Germline V gene sequence: CDR1 MNHEY, CDR2 SMNVEV (reference sequence). V shed 6 bases, J shed 4 bases, and the junction held 3 bases outside the gene matches. The CDR3 spans 13 residues. CDR3 DNA sequence: TGTGCCAGCAGGGGGACAGAGGGAAACACCATATATTTT. Translation: CASRGTEGNTIYF.

This rearrangement joins TRBV29-1 to TRBJ2-7; TRBD2 matches 12 bases. CDR3 length: 13 amino acids. Germline V gives CDR1 SQVTM, CDR2 ANQGSEA. V lost 7 bases and J lost 2; bases outside the gene matches: 3. In DNA, the CDR3 is TGCAGCGGGACTAGCGGGGCCACCTACGAGCAGTACTTC. Protein sequence: CSGTSGATYEQYF.

The rearrangement links TRBV10-3 to TRBJ1-1; a possible D gene is TRBD1 (5 bases). Germline-derived CDR1 and CDR2 are ENHRY and SYGVKD. The CDR3 loop spans 16 amino acids. With 5 bases removed from V and 0 bases from J, the gap between germline ends came to 16 bases. CDR3 in amino acids: CAISFGTDVMNTEAFF. The CDR3 DNA reads TGTGCCATCAGTTTCGGGACGGATGTTATGAACACTGAAGCTTTCTTT.

The chain joins TRBV18 to TRBJ1-1, with D perhaps matching TRBD1 (5 bases). The CDR3 is 18 residues long. The ends were cut back, 0 bases at V and 1 base at J, with 18 bases in the middle. Germline loops: CDR1 KGHSH, CDR2 LQKENI. CDR3 sequence: CASSPPLSLGHKNTEAFF. DNA for the CDR3: TGTGCCAGCTCACCACCCCTTTCTCTCGGACATAAGAACACTGAAGCTTTCTTT.

This CDR3 reads CASSPGDGGFTDTQYF. In DNA form, the CDR3 reads TGTGCCAGCAGCCCTGGTGATGGCGGATTCACAGATACGCAGTATTTT. The genes are TRBV3-1 and TRBJ2-3; D not resolved. Trimming cost V 4 bases and J 2 bases, with 16 bases left between them. Germline CDR1 is LGHDT and CDR2 is YNNKEL (reference sequence). The CDR3 loop spans 16 amino acids.